The clone carrying this T cell receptor beta chain appeared a few times. The antigen is undetermined. The source of the sample is a study of identical twins. TCRdb independently ran MiXCR on the 5' RACE reads; one entry per CDR3 protein. This table holds about 530,000 distinct CDR3 sequences, 13% to 15% found once. Each donor (without exception) was a healthy Caucasian. Broader study findings: Among out-of-frame alpha sequences shared by twins, low generation probability occurred in excess. Whereas memory repertoires showed no such difference, abundant cord blood beta clonotypes carried fewer insertions. Invariant populations such as MAIT and iNKT cells could partly muddle zero-insertion analyses.

CDR3 length: 14 amino acids. The V gene's germline CDR1 is SGHRS and CDR2 YFSETQ. V lost 4 bases and J lost 5; bases outside the gene matches: 5. This sample also appeared in a second study, on yellow fever vaccine responses in identical twins.

The specimen sequenced was CD4+ T cells sorted from blood. The chain joins TRBV5-1 to TRBJ2-5; 10 bases are a match to TRBD2. The receptor's source is a woman aged 18 to 35 in good health. The CDR3 here is CASSPSGGSETQYF. CDR3 bases: TGCGCCAGCAGCCCTAGCGGGGGTTCGGAGACCCAGTACTTC.